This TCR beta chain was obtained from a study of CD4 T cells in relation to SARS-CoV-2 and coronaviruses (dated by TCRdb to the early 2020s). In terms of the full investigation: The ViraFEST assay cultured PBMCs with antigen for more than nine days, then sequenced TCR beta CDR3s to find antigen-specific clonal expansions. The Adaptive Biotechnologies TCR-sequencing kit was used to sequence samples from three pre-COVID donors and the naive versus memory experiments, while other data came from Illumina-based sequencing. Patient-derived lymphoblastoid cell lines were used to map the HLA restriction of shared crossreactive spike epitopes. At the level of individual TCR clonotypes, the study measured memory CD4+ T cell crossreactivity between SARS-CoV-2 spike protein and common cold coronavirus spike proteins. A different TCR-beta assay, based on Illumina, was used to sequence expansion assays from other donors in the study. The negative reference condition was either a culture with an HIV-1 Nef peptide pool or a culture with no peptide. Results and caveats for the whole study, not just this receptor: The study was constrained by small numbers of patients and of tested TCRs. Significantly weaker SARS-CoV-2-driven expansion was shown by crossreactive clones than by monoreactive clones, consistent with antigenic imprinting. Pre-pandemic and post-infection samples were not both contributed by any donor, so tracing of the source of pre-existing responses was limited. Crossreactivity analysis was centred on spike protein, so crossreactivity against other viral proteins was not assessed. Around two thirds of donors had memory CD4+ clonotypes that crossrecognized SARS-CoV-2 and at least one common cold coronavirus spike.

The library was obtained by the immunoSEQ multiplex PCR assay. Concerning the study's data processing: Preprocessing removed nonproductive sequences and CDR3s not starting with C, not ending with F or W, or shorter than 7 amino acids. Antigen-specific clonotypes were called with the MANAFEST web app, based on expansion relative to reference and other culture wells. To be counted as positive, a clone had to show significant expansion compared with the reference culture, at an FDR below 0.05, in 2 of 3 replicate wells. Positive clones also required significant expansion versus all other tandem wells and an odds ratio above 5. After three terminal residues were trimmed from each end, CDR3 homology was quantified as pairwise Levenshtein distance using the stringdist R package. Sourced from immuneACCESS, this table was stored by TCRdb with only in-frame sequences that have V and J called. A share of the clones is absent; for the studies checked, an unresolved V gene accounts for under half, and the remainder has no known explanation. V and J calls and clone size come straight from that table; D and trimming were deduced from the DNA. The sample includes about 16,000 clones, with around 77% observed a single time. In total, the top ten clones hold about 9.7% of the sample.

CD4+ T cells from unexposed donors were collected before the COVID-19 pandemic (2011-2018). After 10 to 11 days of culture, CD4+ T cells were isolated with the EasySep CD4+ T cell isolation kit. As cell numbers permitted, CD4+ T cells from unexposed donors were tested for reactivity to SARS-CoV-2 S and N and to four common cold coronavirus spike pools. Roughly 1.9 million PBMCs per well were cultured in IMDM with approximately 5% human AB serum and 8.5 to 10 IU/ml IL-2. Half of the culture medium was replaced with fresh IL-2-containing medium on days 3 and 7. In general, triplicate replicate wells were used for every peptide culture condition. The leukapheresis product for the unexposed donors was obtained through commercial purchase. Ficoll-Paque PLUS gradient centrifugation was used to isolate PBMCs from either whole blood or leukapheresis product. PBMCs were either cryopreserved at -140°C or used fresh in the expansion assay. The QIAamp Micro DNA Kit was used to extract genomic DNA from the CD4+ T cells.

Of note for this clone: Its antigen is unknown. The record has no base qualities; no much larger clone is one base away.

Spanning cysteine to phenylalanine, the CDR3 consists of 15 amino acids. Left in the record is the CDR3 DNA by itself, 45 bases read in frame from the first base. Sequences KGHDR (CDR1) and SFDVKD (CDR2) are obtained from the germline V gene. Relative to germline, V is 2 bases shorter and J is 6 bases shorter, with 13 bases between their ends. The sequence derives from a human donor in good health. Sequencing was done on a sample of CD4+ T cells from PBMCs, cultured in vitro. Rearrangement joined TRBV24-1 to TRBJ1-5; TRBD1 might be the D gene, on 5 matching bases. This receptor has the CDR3 CATSDSRQIVQPQHF. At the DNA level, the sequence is TGTGCCACCAGTGATTCCCGACAGATAGTTCAGCCCCAGCATTTT.